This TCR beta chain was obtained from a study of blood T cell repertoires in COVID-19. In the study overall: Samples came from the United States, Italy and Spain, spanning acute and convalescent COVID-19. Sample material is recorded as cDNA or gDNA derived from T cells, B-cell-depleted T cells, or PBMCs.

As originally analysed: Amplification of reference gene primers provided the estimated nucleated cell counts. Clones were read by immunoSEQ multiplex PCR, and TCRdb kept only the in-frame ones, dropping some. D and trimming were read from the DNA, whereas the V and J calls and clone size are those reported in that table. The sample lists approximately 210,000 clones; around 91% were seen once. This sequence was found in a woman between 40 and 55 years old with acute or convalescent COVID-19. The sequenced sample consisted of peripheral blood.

CDR3 coding DNA: TGTGCCAGCAGGAAATTTGTAGGGAGTGGGAGCAATCAGCCCCAGCATTTT. Protein product: CASRKFVGSGSNQPQHF. This sequence joins TRBV27 and TRBJ1-5; no definite D call. The CDR3 is made up of 17 amino acids. CDR1 and CDR2 from the germline V gene are MNHEY and SMNVEV (reference sequence). The V end lost 6 bases, the J end lost 1 base, and 19 bases lay between the germline ends.